This T cell receptor beta chain was found in a study of cytomegalovirus exposure and HLA in healthy donors. Findings of the study overall: Equally common other TCR beta chains were less clonally expanded than HLA-associated ones, a later analysis found. Reportedly, cytomegalovirus status was diagnosed with high sensitivity and specificity.

With 60 Vbeta and 13 Jbeta primers, the PCR was carried out. Here immunoSEQ multiplex PCR was the method, and the copy in TCRdb shows in-frame clones only, minus some. Here the sample spans approximately 110,000 clones, around 75% being singletons. Donors were ostensibly healthy at sampling, although undocumented immune exposures were probable. Worth noting for this clone: What it recognizes is unknown.

The sample comprised PBMCs. The sequence came from a man younger than 45 in good health and CMV-seronegative.

The CDR3 loop is CASSSTQETQYF. CDR3 in DNA: TGCGCCAGCAGCTCCACTCAAGAGACCCAGTACTTC. V gene TRBV5-1 combines with J gene TRBJ2-5, with no clear D. Germline-derived CDR1 and CDR2 are SGHRS and YFSETQ. The CDR3 has 12 amino acids. With 3 bases removed from V and 2 bases from J, the gap between germline ends came to 5 bases.